This is a list of T cell receptor beta chains from one sample in a study of T-cell reconstitution after alpha-beta-depleted transplantation in children. TCRdb reprocessed the PCR reads via MiXCR and lists one record per CDR3 protein. Of about 1,000,000 distinct CDR3 sequences listed, about 31% are singletons. The material sequenced was PBMCs, mostly from graft donor cells, taken 360 days after TCRalphabeta/CD19-depleted stem cell transplant. Every receptor here comes from a boy less than two years old who had a stem cell transplant for SCID, so the T cells may come from the graft donor. CDR3s include the opening cysteine and the closing phenylalanine or tryptophan. The D gene is left open where the match is weak. A row's size may be missing; if present it is once, few, many or a size class.

V	size	D	J	DNA	CDR3
TRBV5-6	NA	NA	TRBJ2-2	TGTGCCAGCAGCGCCCGGGGTCGGGGGACCACCGGGGAGCTGTTTTTT	CASSARGRGTTGELFF
TRBV6-2/TRBV6-3	few	TRBD1	TRBJ2-7	TGTGCCAGCAGCGACAGGGGAGGCGAGCAGTACTTC	CASSDRGGEQYF
TRBV3-1	NA	TRBD2	TRBJ2-3	TGTGCCAGCAGCCATATAAAAGCGGGGCCTAATACGCAGTATTTT	CASSHIKAGPNTQYF
TRBV7-2	NA	TRBD2	TRBJ2-4	TGTGCCAGCAGCTTAGACAGCGGGGGAAACATTCAGTACTTC	CASSLDSGGNIQYF
TRBV29-1	few	NA	TRBJ2-7	TGCAGCGTTGACAGGGGCGGCCCTATGGAGCAGTACTTC	CSVDRGGPMEQYF
TRBV6-1	NA	TRBD2	TRBJ2-7	TGTGCCAGCAGCCCATATGGGACTACCTCCGTCTACGAGCAGTACTTC	CASSPYGTTSVYEQYF
TRBV9	few	TRBD2	TRBJ2-1	TGTGCCAGCAGCGTAGTCGGGACTAGCGGGGGGGTCCCACCTACCTACAATGAGCAGTTCTTC	CASSVVGTSGGVPPTYNEQFF
TRBV4-1	few	NA	TRBJ2-5	TGCGCCAGCAGCCCCTATAACGGACATTTCTGGGGAGAGACCCAGTACTTC	CASSPYNGHFWGETQYF
TRBV20-1	few	NA	TRBJ2-5	TGCAGTGCTAGGGTGGGCGGGGTGGAGACCCAGTACTTC	CSARVGGVETQYF
TRBV7-9	NA	NA	TRBJ2-1	TGTGCCAGCAGCTTAGCCGGAACCAATGAGCAGTTCTTC	CASSLAGTNEQFF
TRBV7-6	NA	NA	TRBJ2-5	TGTGCCAGCAGCTTAGGTTTCGAGACCCAGTACTTC	CASSLGFETQYF
TRBV4-2	NA	NA	TRBJ2-4	TGTGCCAGCAGCCAAGAGTCGGGGAGAGCCAAAAACATTCAGTACTTC	CASSQESGRAKNIQYF
TRBV9	NA	NA	TRBJ2-2	TGTGCCAGCAGCGTATTGACCAGCACCGGGGAGCTGTTTTTT	CASSVLTSTGELFF
TRBV4-1	NA	TRBD1	TRBJ2-7	TGCGCCAGCAGCCAAGAAAGAGGGGGCAAGTACGAGCAGTACTTC	CASSQERGGKYEQYF
TRBV10-3	few	TRBD2	TRBJ2-1	TGTGCCATCAGTGAACCCCCTAGCGGGGGGATTGAGCAGTTCTTC	CAISEPPSGGIEQFF
TRBV11-2	NA	NA	TRBJ2-7	TGTGCCAGCAGCTTACAGCAGGTGCTCTACGAGCAGTACTTC	CASSLQQVLYEQYF
TRBV9	NA	NA	TRBJ2-5	TGTGCCAGCAGCGCTACGAGGAGCGGGACCCAGTACTTC	CASSATRSGTQYF
TRBV27	few	TRBD1	TRBJ2-1	TGTGCCAGCAGTCCCGTTGGGGGACAGGGGTGGGGTGAGCAGTTCTTC	CASSPVGGQGWGEQFF
TRBV5-1	NA	TRBD1	TRBJ1-2	TGCGCCAGCAGCGTGACAGGGGACTATGGCTACACCTTC	CASSVTGDYGYTF
TRBV10-3	few	TRBD1	TRBJ1-1	TGTGCCATCAGTGAGGCGACAGGGACTGAAGCTTTCTTT	CAISEATGTEAFF
TRBV4-2	NA	NA	TRBJ1-1	TGTGCCAGCAGCCTTGTACAGGTACTGAACACTGAAGCTTTCTTT	CASSLVQVLNTEAFF
TRBV6-2/TRBV6-3	NA	NA	TRBJ2-3	TGTGCCAGCAGTTACCCCTTCGAGTCCGGCACAGATACGCAGTATTTT	CASSYPFESGTDTQYF
TRBV6-7	few	TRBD2	TRBJ2-1	TGTGCCAGCAGTTACATTAGGACTAGCGGGGGCCTGAGCTCCTACAATGAGCAGTTCTTC	CASSYIRTSGGLSSYNEQFF